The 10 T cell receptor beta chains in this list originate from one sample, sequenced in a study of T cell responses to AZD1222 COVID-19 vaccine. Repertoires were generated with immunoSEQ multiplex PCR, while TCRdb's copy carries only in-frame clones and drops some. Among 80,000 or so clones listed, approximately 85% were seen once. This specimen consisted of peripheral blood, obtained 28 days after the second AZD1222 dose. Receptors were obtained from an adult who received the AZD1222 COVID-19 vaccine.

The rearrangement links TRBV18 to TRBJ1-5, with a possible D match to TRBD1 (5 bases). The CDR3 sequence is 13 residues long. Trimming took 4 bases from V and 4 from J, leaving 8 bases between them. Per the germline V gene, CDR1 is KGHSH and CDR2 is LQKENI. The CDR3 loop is CASSQGINQPQHF. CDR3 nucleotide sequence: TGTGCCAGCTCACAGGGGATTAATCAGCCCCAGCATTTT.

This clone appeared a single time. CDR3: CASSQDKGPNTEAFF. DNA of the CDR3: TGTGCCAGCAGCCAAGATAAGGGGCCGAACACTGAAGCTTTCTTT. V and J are TRBV4-2 and TRBJ1-1; a possible D gene is TRBD1 (5 bases). Trimming cost V 0 bases and J 1 base, with 9 bases left between them. The germline CDR1 and CDR2 sequences are LGHNA and YNFKEQ. This CDR3 comprises 15 residues.

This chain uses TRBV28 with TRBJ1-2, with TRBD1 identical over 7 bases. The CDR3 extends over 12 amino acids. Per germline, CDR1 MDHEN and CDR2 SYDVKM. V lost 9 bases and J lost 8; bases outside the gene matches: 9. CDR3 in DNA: TGTGCCAGTCGGAGGGGGCCGGGAGGCTACACCTTC. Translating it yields CASRRGPGGYTF.

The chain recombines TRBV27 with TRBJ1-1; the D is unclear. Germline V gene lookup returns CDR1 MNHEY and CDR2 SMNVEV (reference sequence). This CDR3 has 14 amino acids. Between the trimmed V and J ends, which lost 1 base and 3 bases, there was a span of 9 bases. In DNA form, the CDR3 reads TGTGCCAGCAGTTTATATCTTGGGGACACTGAAGCTTTCTTT. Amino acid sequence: CASSLYLGDTEAFF.

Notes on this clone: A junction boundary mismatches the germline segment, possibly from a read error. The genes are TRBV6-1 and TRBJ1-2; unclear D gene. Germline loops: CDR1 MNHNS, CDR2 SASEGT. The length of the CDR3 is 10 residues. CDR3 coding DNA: TGTGCCAGCAGTGAGGTTGGGAGTTACTTC. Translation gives CASSEVGSYF.

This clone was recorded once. CDR3 loop: CAISGPLAGDTGELFF. The CDR3 DNA is TGTGCCATCAGTGGTCCCCTAGCGGGGGACACCGGGGAGCTGTTTTTT. The gene calls are TRBV10-3 and TRBJ2-2; the match to TRBD2 covers 10 bases. Trimming cost V 4 bases and J 3 bases; bases outside gene matches: 5. The CDR3 has 16 residues. CDR1 and CDR2 from the germline V gene are ENHRY and SYGVKD.

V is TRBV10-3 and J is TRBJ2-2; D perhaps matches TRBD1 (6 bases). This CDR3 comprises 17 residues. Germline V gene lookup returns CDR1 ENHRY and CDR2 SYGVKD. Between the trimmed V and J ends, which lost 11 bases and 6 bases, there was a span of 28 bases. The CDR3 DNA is TGTGCCGTATACACGGTCGGGACACACCTAGGGGCCGGGGAGCTGTTTTTT. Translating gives CAVYTVGTHLGAGELFF.

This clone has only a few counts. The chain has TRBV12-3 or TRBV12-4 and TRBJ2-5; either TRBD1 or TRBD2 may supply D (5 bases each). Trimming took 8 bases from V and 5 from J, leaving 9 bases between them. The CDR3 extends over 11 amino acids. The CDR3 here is CASGDRETQYF. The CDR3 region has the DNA TGTGCCAGCGGGGACCGGGAGACCCAGTACTTC.

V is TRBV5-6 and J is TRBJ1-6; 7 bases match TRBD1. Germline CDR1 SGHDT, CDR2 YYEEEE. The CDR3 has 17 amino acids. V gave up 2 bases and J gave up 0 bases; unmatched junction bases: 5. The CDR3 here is CASSLSGGDSYNSPLHF. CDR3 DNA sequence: TGTGCCAGCAGCTTATCAGGGGGGGACTCCTATAATTCACCCCTCCACTTT.

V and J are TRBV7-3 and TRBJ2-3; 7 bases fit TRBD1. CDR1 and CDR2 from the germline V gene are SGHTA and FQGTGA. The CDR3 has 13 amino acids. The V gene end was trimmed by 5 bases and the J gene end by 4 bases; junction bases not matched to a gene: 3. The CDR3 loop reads CASSPRGPDTQYF. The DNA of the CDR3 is TGTGCCAGCAGCCCAAGGGGGCCAGATACGCAGTATTTT.